This TCR beta chain was obtained from a study of T cells after yellow fever vaccination. Study-wide findings and caveats: Reappearance after the booster was seen for most primary-vaccination clones, at 96% CD4 and around 88% CD8.

As concerns this clonotype: Its antigen is undetermined.

V was clipped by 2 bases and J by 8 bases, with 7 bases between them. CDR1 KGHSH and CDR2 LQKENI come from the germline V gene. The CDR3 is made up of 12 amino acids. TCRdb reprocessed the 5' RACE reads with MiXCR, giving one entry per CDR3 protein. The sample records some 240,000 distinct CDR3 sequences, 3% to 3.5% being singletons. The sequence was obtained from a man aged 18 to 30 who received the YFV17D yellow fever vaccine. The rearrangement joins TRBV18 to TRBJ2-1, with a weak D call TRBD2 (5 bases). This material consisted of CD4+ T cells sorted from PBMCs, taken 10 days after the yellow fever booster vaccination. CDR3: CASSPEGYEQFF. CDR3 nucleotide sequence: TGTGCCAGCTCACCAGAGGGATATGAGCAGTTCTTC.